A selection of T cell receptor beta chains follows, all from one sample in a study of OX40 agonist ivuxolimab in advanced cancers. The method was immunoSEQ multiplex PCR; TCRdb's version includes in-frame clones alone and lacks a portion of them. In the table there are 65,000 to 85,000 clones, approximately 90% of which are singletons. The source material was CD4+ or CD8+ T cells sorted from blood, sampled in a trial of the OX40 agonist ivuxolimab. The receptors were sampled from an adult with an advanced solid tumor such as melanoma, head and neck, liver or kidney cancer. CDR3s include the opening cysteine and the closing phenylalanine or tryptophan. Each record gives: J gene, D gene, V gene, clone size, CDR3 protein, CDR3 DNA. D genes are given only for firm matches. Where a row states a size, it is once, few, many or the class of an expanded clone; other rows omit it.

TRBJ1-1	NA	TRBV6-1	NA	CASSGLWGNTEAFF	TGTGCCAGCTCCGGATTATGGGGGAACACTGAAGCTTTCTTT
TRBJ1-5	NA	TRBV19	few	CASDLQGWINQPQHF	TGTGCCAGTGACTTACAGGGTTGGATCAATCAGCCCCAGCATTTT
TRBJ2-5	TRBD1	TRBV28	NA	CASSPGQGETQYF	TGTGCCAGCAGTCCCGGACAGGGAGAGACCCAGTACTTC
TRBJ1-1	TRBD1	TRBV6-1	NA	CASSGDRGPYTEAFF	TGTGCCAGCAGTGGAGACAGGGGACCCTACACTGAAGCTTTCTTT
TRBJ2-2	NA	TRBV5-5	NA	CASSSSFTGELFF	TGTGCCAGCAGCTCTAGTTTCACCGGGGAGCTGTTTTTT
TRBJ1-2	TRBD1	TRBV5-5	NA	CASSLTGTGATYGYTF	TGTGCCAGCAGCTTGACCGGGACAGGGGCGACCTATGGCTACACCTTC
TRBJ2-5	TRBD2	TRBV4-2	NA	CASSQRWGGGGPPMTRETQYF	TGTGCCAGCAGCCAAAGATGGGGCGGCGGGGGTCCTCCTATGACAAGAGAGACCCAGTACTTC
TRBJ2-3	NA	TRBV15	NA	CATSRDRGGGTTDTQYF	TGTGCCACCAGCAGAGATCGGGGAGGGGGCACCACAGATACGCAGTATTTT
TRBJ1-6	NA	TRBV27	NA	CASSDKRPSPLHF	TGTGCCAGCAGCGACAAGAGGCCCTCACCCCTCCACTTT
TRBJ1-2	TRBD1	TRBV7-2	NA	CASSLVTGGNYGYTF	TGTGCCAGCAGCTTAGTGACAGGGGGGAACTATGGCTACACCTTC
TRBJ2-7	NA	TRBV5-4	NA	CASSWLGESEQYF	TGTGCCAGCAGCTGGCTAGGGGAAAGCGAGCAGTACTTC
TRBJ2-2	TRBD2	TRBV5-1	NA	CASSPLKAGDGELFF	TGCGCCAGCAGCCCCCTTAAAGCGGGGGACGGGGAGCTGTTTTTT
TRBJ1-2	NA	TRBV28	NA	CASSLGGNYGYTF	TGTGCCAGCAGTCTGGGGGGTAACTATGGCTACACCTTC
TRBJ1-5	NA	TRBV7-6	NA	CASSLVCYWGCNQPQHF	TGTGCCAGCAGCTTAGTGTGTTATTGGGGGTGCAATCAGCCCCAGCATTTT
TRBJ2-3	TRBD1	TRBV18	NA	CASSLTTGSDTQYF	TGTGCCAGCTCACTTACGACAGGGTCAGATACGCAGTATTTT
TRBJ2-7	NA	TRBV6-1	NA	CASSEVNEQYF	TGTGCCAGCAGTGAAGTGAACGAGCAGTACTTC
TRBJ1-1	TRBD1	TRBV27	NA	CASSFRDRGRAFF	TGTGCCAGCAGTTTTAGGGACAGGGGAAGAGCTTTCTTT
TRBJ2-5	NA	TRBV5-1	NA	CASSLQQGGEETQYF	TGCGCCAGCAGCCTACAGCAGGGAGGAGAGGAGACCCAGTACTTC
TRBJ1-2	NA	TRBV6-1	NA	CASRAGLLDGYTF	TGTGCCAGCAGGGCCGGGCTTTTAGATGGCTACACCTTC
TRBJ1-5	NA	TRBV10-3	NA	CAFLRTDPSGHSNQPQHF	TGTGCCTTCCTCCGGACGGATCCCTCGGGCCATAGCAATCAGCCCCAGCATTTT
TRBJ2-5	NA	TRBV5-4	NA	CASSLARGKWETQYF	TGTGCCAGCAGCTTGGCCAGAGGGAAATGGGAGACCCAGTACTTC
TRBJ1-2	NA	TRBV6-1	once	CASRGVVNYGYTF	TGTGCCAGCAGGGGAGTGGTTAACTATGGCTACACCTTC
TRBJ2-2	TRBD1	TRBV10-3	once	CAIEGAGTGELFF	TGTGCCATCGAGGGGGCGGGCACCGGGGAGCTGTTTTTT
TRBJ1-6	NA	TRBV14	NA	CASSQVVNSPLHF	TGTGCCAGCAGCCAAGTCGTTAATTCACCCCTCCACTTT
TRBJ1-1	NA	TRBV30	NA	CAWKGGGLQSEAFF	TGTGCCTGGAAAGGCGGGGGCCTCCAATCTGAAGCTTTCTTT
TRBJ2-3	NA	TRBV11-3	NA	CASSLGQGTDTQYF	TGTGCCAGCAGCTTAGGGCAGGGTACAGATACGCAGTATTTT
TRBJ1-4	NA	TRBV18	NA	CASSPPSAGINEKLFF	TGTGCCAGCTCACCACCGTCGGCAGGGATTAATGAAAAACTGTTTTTT
TRBJ2-1	TRBD1	TRBV6-1	NA	CASSQTGNSYNEQFF	TGTGCCAGCAGTCAGACAGGGAACTCCTACAATGAGCAGTTCTTC
TRBJ1-1	NA	TRBV6-5	few	CASSRYTGTEAFF	TGTGCCAGCAGCCGCTACACAGGGACTGAAGCTTTCTTT
TRBJ2-2	NA	TRBV7-8	NA	CASSSTATVRKGGELFF	TGTGCCAGCAGCTCTACAGCGACAGTAAGAAAAGGCGGGGAGCTGTTTTTT
TRBJ1-1	TRBD1	TRBV7-9	NA	CASSWDRGSTEAFF	TGTGCCAGCAGCTGGGACAGGGGAAGTACTGAAGCTTTCTTT
TRBJ2-1	NA	TRBV29-1	NA	CSAVLGAYNEQFF	TGCAGCGCCGTCCTGGGGGCCTACAATGAGCAGTTCTTC
TRBJ1-5	NA	TRBV11-2	NA	CATFNQPQHF	TGTGCCACGTTTAATCAGCCCCAGCATTTT
TRBJ1-6	TRBD1	TRBV6-6	NA	CASSYLGTGSSPLHF	TGTGCCAGCAGCTATTTGGGGACAGGGAGTTCACCCCTCCACTTT
TRBJ1-2	NA	TRBV5-6	NA	CASSLVGREVGGYTF	TGTGCCAGCAGCTTGGTCGGCAGGGAGGTTGGTGGCTACACCTTC
TRBJ1-5	NA	TRBV19	NA	CASSTHPQEKPQHF	TGTGCCAGTAGTACTCACCCTCAGGAGAAGCCCCAGCATTTT
TRBJ2-3	NA	TRBV10-1	NA	CASSPQTDTQYF	TGCGCCAGCAGTCCTCAAACAGATACGCAGTATTTT
TRBJ1-1	NA	TRBV19	few	CASQGYTEAFF	TGTGCCAGTCAGGGGTACACTGAAGCTTTCTTT
TRBJ2-7	NA	TRBV2	NA	CASRLQVPSYEQYF	TGTGCCAGCAGACTACAGGTCCCCTCCTACGAGCAGTACTTC
TRBJ2-5	NA	TRBV9	NA	CASSVGLEGGLTQYF	TGTGCCAGCAGCGTAGGGTTAGAGGGCGGGTTGACCCAGTACTTC
TRBJ2-5	NA	TRBV7-9	NA	CASRKTGEETQYF	TGTGCCAGCAGGAAGACAGGTGAAGAGACCCAGTACTTC
TRBJ2-1	NA	TRBV5-1	NA	CASSLNGANEQFF	TGCGCCAGCAGCTTGAACGGGGCCAATGAGCAGTTCTTC
TRBJ2-1	NA	TRBV2	NA	CASREDVSSYNEQFF	TGTGCCAGCAGGGAAGACGTGAGCTCCTACAATGAGCAGTTCTTC
TRBJ2-3	NA	TRBV11-2	NA	CASSLGGLTRFRTDTQYF	TGTGCCAGCAGCTTAGGGGGACTTACCCGATTCCGCACAGATACGCAGTATTTT
TRBJ1-1	NA	TRBV7-8	NA	CASTRDTYTEAFF	TGTGCCAGCACACGGGACACCTACACTGAAGCTTTCTTT
TRBJ2-1	NA	TRBV5-5	NA	CASSFGTPVNEQFF	TGTGCCAGCAGCTTTGGGACACCGGTCAATGAGCAGTTCTTC
TRBJ2-3	NA	TRBV9	NA	CASSVVGGKTTDTQYF	TGTGCCAGCAGCGTAGTTGGCGGGAAGACCACAGATACGCAGTATTTT
TRBJ2-7	NA	TRBV7-2	NA	CASSPPSNYEQYF	TGTGCCAGCAGCCCCCCTAGCAACTACGAGCAGTACTTC
TRBJ2-7	NA	TRBV6-4	NA	CASSDPGPKSYEQYF	TGTGCCAGCAGTGATCCGGGGCCGAAATCCTACGAGCAGTACTTC
TRBJ2-1	NA	TRBV28	NA	CASSLIRVDEQFF	TGTGCCAGCAGTTTAATCAGGGTCGATGAGCAGTTCTTC
TRBJ1-4	NA	TRBV5-1	NA	CASSLDLAGPGEKLFF	TGCGCCAGCAGCTTGGATCTCGCAGGGCCAGGTGAAAAACTGTTTTTT
TRBJ2-1	NA	TRBV28	NA	CASSPEGGAHNEQFF	TGTGCCAGCAGTCCCGAGGGGGGGGCCCATAATGAGCAGTTCTTC
TRBJ1-5	NA	TRBV2	once	CASSESRGLKPQHF	TGTGCCAGCAGTGAATCACGGGGGTTGAAGCCCCAGCATTTT
TRBJ1-6	NA	TRBV11-2	NA	CASSPQGGPSPLHF	TGTGCCAGCAGCCCCCAAGGAGGGCCTTCACCCCTCCACTTT